Presented here are 30 T cell receptor beta chains from one specimen sequenced in a study of blood T cell repertoires in COVID-19. Method: immunoSEQ multiplex PCR; TCRdb's copy keeps in-frame clones and lacks some. The table has some 200,000 clones, roughly 88% seen once; the top ten hold about 9.7%. Sequenced: peripheral blood. These receptors all stem from a man aged 50 to 59 with active or convalescent COVID-19.

The rearrangement uses TRBV28 and TRBJ1-5; 11 bases match TRBD1. Germline V gene lookup returns CDR1 MDHEN and CDR2 SYDVKM. The CDR3 runs 15 residues. With 6 bases clipped from V and 6 bases from J, the junction kept 7 bases outside the gene matches. The DNA for the CDR3 is TGTGCCAGCAGAGGAGGGACAGGGGGGCTTCAGCCCCAGCATTTT. Residues: CASRGGTGGLQPQHF. Filled out from reference TRBV28 and TRBJ1-5, the complete variable domain reads DVKVTQSSRYLVKRTGEKVFLECVQDMDHENMFWYRQDPGLGLRLIYFSYDVKMKEKGDIPEGYSVSREKKERFSLILESASTNQTSMYLCASRGGTGGLQPQHFGDGTRLSIL.

J is TRBJ2-5 and V is TRBV7-8; D may be TRBD2 (5 bases). This CDR3 has 13 amino acids. CDR1 and CDR2 from the germline V gene are SGHVS and FQNEAQ. V lost 4 bases and J lost 5, with 11 bases in between. Written as DNA, the CDR3 is TGTGCCAGCAGCTCCCCCGGGGTCGAGACCCAGTACTTC. Translated, it gives CASSSPGVETQYF.

V gene TRBV12-3 or TRBV12-4 combines with J gene TRBJ1-2; D might be TRBD1 (5 bases). This CDR3 spans 13 amino acids. V lost 5 bases and J lost 3, with 10 bases in between. The CDR3 DNA is TGTGCCAGCAGTAAACAGGTTTACTATGGCTACACCTTC. The encoded protein is CASSKQVYYGYTF.

This sequence joins TRBV5-1 and TRBJ1-4; D may be TRBD1 (6 bases). Trimming cost V 3 bases and J 4 bases, with 10 bases left between them. This CDR3 region has 14 residues. CDR1 is SGHRS and CDR2 is YFSETQ in the germline V gene. CDR3 DNA sequence: TGCGCCAGCAGCTACGGACAGAATAATGAAAAACTGTTTTTT. It encodes CASSYGQNNEKLFF.

This clone was seen more than once but under ten times. This rearrangement joins TRBV10-3 to TRBJ2-7, with D unclear. The CDR3 contains 12 residues. Deletions cut 2 bases from V and 5 bases from J, with 7 bases between. Germline V CDR1 and CDR2: ENHRY, SYGVKD. CDR3 protein: CAISERQDEQYF. The CDR3 DNA sequence: TGTGCCATCAGTGAGAGGCAGGACGAGCAGTACTTC.

This clone was counted a single time. This chain uses TRBV11-2 with TRBJ2-1; 7 bases match TRBD1. The V gene's germline CDR1 is SGHAT and CDR2 FQNNGV. The CDR3 covers 15 residues. V lost 4 bases to trimming and J lost 2 bases; unmatched junction nucleotides: 5. The CDR3 nucleotides are TGTGCCAGCAGCTCTTACAGGGGAACCTACAATGAGCAGTTCTTC. Translating gives CASSSYRGTYNEQFF.

The rearrangement links TRBV7-2 to TRBJ2-2, with TRBD1 matching over 7 bases. This CDR3 spans 15 amino acids. The germline V gene has CDR1 SGHTA and CDR2 FQGNSA. The trim removed 4 bases at V and 3 bases at J, leaving 5 bases unmatched. DNA of the CDR3: TGTGCCAGCAGCTCGGGACAGACACACACCGGGGAGCTGTTTTTT. This gives the protein CASSSGQTHTGELFF.

The sample holds many counts of this clone. The chain uses TRBV7-9 and TRBJ2-1; 9 bases align to TRBD2. J gave up 0 bases and V 1 base, and 7 bases lay outside the gene matches. Looked up from germline, CDR1 is SEHNR and CDR2 is FQNEAQ (reference sequence). The length of the CDR3 is 18 residues. The CDR3 region is CASSLGRTSESSYNEQFF. The CDR3 DNA is TGTGCCAGCAGCTTAGGGCGGACTAGCGAGAGCTCCTACAATGAGCAGTTCTTC.

The rearrangement uses TRBV3-1 (or the pseudogene TRBV3-2) and TRBJ2-1, with 7 bases lining up with TRBD2. The V segment lost 4 bases and the J segment 6 bases; nucleotides outside the gene matches: 6. In germline, CDR1 is LGHDT, CDR2 YNNKEL (reference sequence). The CDR3 contains 14 residues. CDR3 amino acids: CASSPKSGGNEQFF. In nucleotides, the CDR3 is TGTGCCAGCAGCCCCAAGTCGGGGGGCAATGAGCAGTTCTTC.

The V call is TRBV6-5, the J call TRBJ1-2, with D unresolved. This CDR3 comprises 15 residues. Germline assignment: CDR1 MNHEY and CDR2 SVGAGI. The V end was cut by 5 bases, the J end by 3 bases, with 16 bases between. CDR3: CASSTESGAYYGYTF. CDR3 DNA: TGTGCCAGCAGTACAGAAAGTGGCGCCTACTATGGCTACACCTTC.

This rearrangement joins TRBV5-1 to TRBJ2-1; no definite D call. V was clipped by 0 bases and J by 0 bases, with 13 bases between them. CDR1 is SGHRS and CDR2 is YFSETQ in the germline V gene. This CDR3 has 17 residues. This CDR3 reads CASSLGSSPSSYNEQFF. CDR3 coding DNA: TGCGCCAGCAGCTTGGGGTCGAGCCCAAGCTCCTACAATGAGCAGTTCTTC. The entire variable domain, with the rest obtained from reference TRBV5-1 and TRBJ2-1, is as follows: KAGVTQTPRYLIKTRGQQVTLSCSPISGHRSVSWYQQTPGQGLQFLFEYFSETQRNKGNFPGRFSGRQFSNSRSEMNVSTLELGDSALYLCASSLGSSPSSYNEQFFGPGTRLTVL.

The gene calls are TRBV4-2 and TRBJ1-2; D is undetermined. V lost 1 base and J 2 bases, leaving 2 bases between the germline ends. Germline CDR1 LGHNA, CDR2 YNFKEQ. This CDR3 has 12 residues. CDR3 DNA: TGTGCCAGCAGCCAAGCGAACTATGGCTACACCTTC. Its protein is CASSQANYGYTF.

The genes are TRBV10-3 and TRBJ2-3; 8 bases are shared with TRBD2. J gave up 9 bases and V 5 bases, and 7 bases lay outside the gene matches. Looked up from germline, CDR1 is ENHRY and CDR2 is SYGVKD. The CDR3 is made up of 13 amino acids. In DNA form, the CDR3 reads TGTGCCATCAGTATCGGGGGGGGCCAAACGCAGTATTTT. This encodes CAISIGGGQTQYF.

This clone was seen once. This CDR3 is CASSFSAGQGNLDTQYF. The DNA of the CDR3 is TGTGCCAGCAGTTTCTCAGCCGGACAGGGTAATTTGGATACGCAGTATTTT. The chain combines TRBV28 with TRBJ2-3, with 8 bases fitting TRBD1. The CDR3 length is 17 residues. V dropped 3 bases and J dropped 6; count of bases not matched to a gene: 14. Germline V gene lookup returns CDR1 MDHEN and CDR2 SYDVKM.

This rearrangement joins TRBV27 to TRBJ2-1; TRBD2 matches at 7 bases. Germline V gene sequence: CDR1 MNHEY, CDR2 SMNVEV (reference sequence). This CDR3 is built from 16 residues. V was clipped by 0 bases and J by 0 bases; unmatched bases: 2. The CDR3 is CASSLSRGSSYNEQFF. The CDR3, as DNA: TGTGCCAGCAGTTTATCGCGGGGGAGCTCCTACAATGAGCAGTTCTTC.

The rearrangement links TRBV27 to TRBJ1-6; TRBD1 agrees at 9 bases. There are 14 residues in the CDR3. Germline loops: CDR1 MNHEY, CDR2 SMNVEV (reference sequence). V was clipped by 2 bases and J by 9 bases; unmatched bases: 2. CDR3 region: CASSLGTGPSPLHF. CDR3 sequence (DNA): TGTGCCAGCAGTTTAGGGACAGGGCCTTCACCCCTCCACTTT.

The chain has TRBV3-1 (or the pseudogene TRBV3-2) and TRBJ1-2; weak D call: TRBD1 (6 bases). V was clipped by 5 bases and J by 7 bases, with 17 bases between them. The germline V gene has CDR1 LGHDT and CDR2 YNNKEL (reference sequence). The CDR3 consists of 14 residues. The CDR3 is CASSSQSSGVGYTF. The CDR3 region has the DNA TGTGCCAGCAGCTCGCAATCCTCAGGGGTTGGCTACACCTTC.

This chain links TRBV5-1 with TRBJ2-2, with 7 bases lining up with TRBD1. The CDR3 spans 15 residues. The V and J ends lost 3 bases and 0 bases, in that order; junction bases with no gene match: 2. Germline assignment: CDR1 SGHRS and CDR2 YFSETQ. The CDR3 nucleotides are TGCGCCAGCAGCTGGGGACAGCCGAACACCGGGGAGCTGTTTTTT. Amino acids: CASSWGQPNTGELFF.

This sequence joins TRBV19 and TRBJ1-5, with 8 bases identical to TRBD1. V trimming: 7 bases; J trimming: 4 bases; junction bases outside the gene matches: 6. Per germline, CDR1 LNHDA and CDR2 SQIVND (reference sequence). The CDR3 runs 14 residues. DNA of the CDR3: TGTGCCAGTACCAGGGGGCGCTTAAATCAGCCCCAGCATTTT. It is translated as CASTRGRLNQPQHF.

This rearrangement joins TRBV28 to TRBJ1-1, with D unclear. This CDR3 is 13 amino acids long. Germline assignment: CDR1 MDHEN and CDR2 SYDVKM. V was clipped by 3 bases and J by 3 bases, with 8 bases between them. DNA for the CDR3: TGTGCCAGCAGTTTGAGGGTAGACACTGAAGCTTTCTTT. Residues: CASSLRVDTEAFF.

The rearrangement joins TRBV28 to TRBJ2-3; TRBD2 matches at 8 bases. Germline V gene sequence: CDR1 MDHEN, CDR2 SYDVKM. V lost 4 bases, J lost 6 bases, and 9 bases stayed unmatched. The CDR3 covers 15 residues. The CDR3 nucleotides read TGTGCCAGCAGTTCTACGGGGGGGGCCGGGGATACGCAGTATTTT. Its translation: CASSSTGGAGDTQYF.

The table lists this clone with a count of one. The rearrangement uses TRBV29-1 and TRBJ2-5; 7 bases line up with TRBD2. The CDR3 is 18 amino acids. The trim removed 1 base at V and 1 base at J, leaving 15 bases unmatched. Germline loops: CDR1 SQVTM, CDR2 ANQGSEA. For the CDR3, the DNA is TGCAGCGTTGAAGGGGGAGCTAGCGGAGGCCTAACCCAAGAGACCCAGTACTTC. Its translation is CSVEGGASGGLTQETQYF.

The rearrangement joins TRBV12-3 or TRBV12-4 to TRBJ1-1; maybe TRBD1 (5 bases). The V end lost 3 bases, the J end lost 7 bases, and 12 bases lay between the germline ends. The CDR3 consists of 13 residues. In DNA form, the CDR3 reads TGTGCCAGCAGTTTTGGTAGGACAAATGAAGCTTTCTTT. Protein: CASSFGRTNEAFF.

The chain links TRBV4-2 to TRBJ1-3; D possibly corresponds to TRBD1 (6 bases). The CDR3 is 18 residues long. The germline V gene encodes CDR1 LGHNA and CDR2 YNFKEQ. The germline V and J ends were trimmed by 6 bases and 0 bases, with 21 bases remaining between them. The CDR3 sequence: CASSDLGGGTYSGNTIYF. CDR3 DNA sequence: TGTGCCAGCAGTGACCTGGGAGGGGGGACCTACTCTGGAAACACCATATATTTT.

Concerning this clone: In the same sample, other DNA sequences code for this CDR3. The rearrangement uses TRBV5-1 and TRBJ1-5; no clear D gene. The CDR3 is 13 residues long. V was clipped by 1 base and J by 6 bases, with 8 bases between them. CDR1 is SGHRS and CDR2 is YFSETQ in the germline V gene. This CDR3 reads CASSLSGSQPQHF. Written as DNA, the CDR3 is TGCGCCAGCAGCTTGTCAGGTAGTCAGCCCCAGCATTTT.

This clone was seen just once. This sequence joins TRBV7-2 and TRBJ2-1; 9 nucleotides align to TRBD2. Germline CDR1 and CDR2: SGHTA and FQGNSA. CDR3 length: 14 amino acids. Unmatched junction bases numbered 4, after V lost 5 bases and J lost 5 bases. CDR3 in amino acids: CASSPSGRNNEQFF. DNA of the CDR3: TGTGCCAGCAGCCCGAGCGGGAGGAACAATGAGCAGTTCTTC.

The rearrangement joins TRBV2 to TRBJ1-2; D is possibly TRBD1 (6 bases). The V gene's germline CDR1 is SNHLY and CDR2 FYNNEI. The length of the CDR3 is 11 residues. The germline V and J ends were trimmed by 3 bases and 9 bases, with 8 bases remaining between them. The CDR3 reads CASSDGGRYTF. CDR3 bases: TGTGCCAGCAGTGATGGGGGCCGCTACACCTTC.

The genes are TRBV27 and TRBJ2-7; 8 positions match TRBD2. Germline-derived CDR1 and CDR2 are MNHEY and SMNVEV (reference sequence). The CDR3 runs to 15 residues. V was pared by 4 bases and J by 3 bases, with 8 bases of the junction left unmatched. The CDR3 loop is CASSYRVSGSYEQYF. The CDR3 nucleotides read TGTGCCAGCAGTTACAGGGTAAGCGGGAGCTACGAGCAGTACTTC.

The chain uses TRBV6-6 and TRBJ1-1; TRBD1 aligns across 8 bases. The germline V gene has CDR1 MNHNY and CDR2 SVGAGI (reference sequence). The ends lost 1 base at V and 6 bases at J; junction bases unmatched: 10. This CDR3 comprises 16 residues. The CDR3 protein is CASSYLIQGAEAEAFF. CDR3 in DNA: TGTGCCAGCAGTTACTTAATTCAGGGGGCCGAGGCTGAAGCTTTCTTT.

The chain joins TRBV7-2 to TRBJ2-3; perhaps TRBD2 as D (6 bases). The germline V gene encodes CDR1 SGHTA and CDR2 FQGNSA. This CDR3 has 16 residues. Deletions cut 3 bases from V and 0 bases from J, with 13 bases between. As DNA, the CDR3 is TGTGCCAGCAGCTTTTTCTTAGCGGAAAGCACAGATACGCAGTATTTT. Amino acid sequence: CASSFFLAESTDTQYF. Full variable domain (rest looked up from reference TRBV7-2 and TRBJ2-3): GAGVSQSPSNKVTEKGKDVELRCDPISGHTALYWYRQSLGQGLEFLIYFQGNSAPDKSGLPSDRFSAERTGGSVSTLTIQRTQQEDSAVYLCASSFFLAESTDTQYFGPGTRLTVL.